This passage covers 16 T cell receptor beta chains from one sample sequenced in a study of cytomegalovirus exposure and HLA in healthy donors. The method was immunoSEQ multiplex PCR; TCRdb's version includes in-frame clones alone and lacks a portion of them. The top ten hold over 2.5% of the sample, which has about 200,000 clones, about 86% seen once. The sequencing input was PBMCs. The receptor source for this set is a woman younger than 35 in good health and CMV-seronegative.

V gene TRBV6-1 combines with J gene TRBJ2-7; D possibly corresponds to TRBD1 (5 bases). Germline CDR1 MNHNS, CDR2 SASEGT. The CDR3 contains 15 residues. Deletions cut 7 bases from V and 5 bases from J, with 21 bases between. The CDR3 spells CASTSTPGSSDEQYF. The CDR3 DNA follows: TGTGCCAGCACCTCCACCCCAGGGTCCTCGGACGAGCAGTACTTC.

This sequence joins TRBV5-1 and TRBJ1-2, with 11 bases aligning to TRBD1. V trimming: 3 bases; J trimming: 4 bases; junction bases outside the gene matches: 8. The germline gives CDR1 SGHRS, CDR2 YFSETQ. The CDR3 consists of 16 residues. The CDR3 bases are TGCGCCAGCAGCTCGGACCCCGGGACAGGGGGCTATGGCTACACCTTC. It specifies CASSSDPGTGGYGYTF.

The chain employs TRBV27 and TRBJ2-2; D not certain. Germline V gene data show CDR1 as MNHEY and CDR2 as SMNVEV (reference sequence). Trimming stripped 5 bases from V and 5 bases from J, with 12 bases between. The CDR3 runs to 14 residues. In DNA, the CDR3 is TGTGCCAGCAGTGGAACTCAGGCAACCGGGGAGCTGTTTTTT. This encodes CASSGTQATGELFF.

V and J are TRBV7-2 and TRBJ1-5; TRBD1 is a possible D gene (5 bases). The CDR3 totals 15 residues. V lost 5 bases and J lost 1, with 12 bases in between. The germline CDR1 and CDR2 sequences are SGHTA and FQGNSA. CDR3 region: CASSLQGYSNQPQHF. The CDR3 coding sequence is TGTGCCAGCAGCCTGCAGGGTTACAGCAATCAGCCCCAGCATTTT.

This sequence joins TRBV7-9 and TRBJ2-7; 12 nucleotides agree with TRBD2. Germline loops: CDR1 SEHNR, CDR2 FQNEAQ (reference sequence). The length of the CDR3 is 19 residues. Trimming removed 4 bases from V and 2 bases from J; junction bases left unmatched: 15. The CDR3 is CASSSSLSLTSGRTYEQYF. The CDR3 DNA follows: TGTGCCAGCAGCTCATCCTTGTCTTTAACTAGCGGGAGGACCTACGAGCAGTACTTC. Filled out from reference TRBV7-9 and TRBJ2-7, the complete variable domain reads DTGVSQNPRHKITKRGQNVTFRCDPISEHNRLYWYRQTLGQGPEFLTYFQNEAQLEKSRLLSDRFSAERPKGSFSTLEIQRTEQGDSAMYLCASSSSLSLTSGRTYEQYFGPGTRLTVT.

This chain connects TRBV4-1 to TRBJ2-7, with a tentative D call TRBD1 (6 bases). Germline-derived CDR1 and CDR2 are MGHRA and YSYEKL. The V end was cut by 5 bases, the J end by 3 bases, with 11 bases between. The CDR3 sequence is 13 residues long. The CDR3 loop is CASSDRDNYEQYF. In DNA, the CDR3 is TGCGCCAGCAGCGACCGGGACAACTACGAGCAGTACTTC.

The chain links TRBV27 to TRBJ2-7, with D hard to call. The CDR3 consists of 14 residues. V was trimmed by 5 bases and J by 2 bases, leaving 13 bases between them. Germline V CDR1 and CDR2: MNHEY, SMNVEV (reference sequence). The CDR3 DNA reads TGTGCCAGCAGTACCTTGTCGAGCCCCTACGAGCAGTACTTC. Its translation: CASSTLSSPYEQYF.

The genes are TRBV28 and TRBJ1-1, with D unclear. The CDR3 spans 11 residues. CDR1 is MDHEN and CDR2 is SYDVKM in the germline V gene. V lost 7 bases, J lost 1 base, and 4 bases lay in between. This CDR3 is CASIKNTEAFF. The CDR3 region has the DNA TGTGCCAGCATCAAGAACACTGAAGCTTTCTTT. The complete variable domain, with remaining parts taken from reference TRBV28 and TRBJ1-1, reads DVKVTQSSRYLVKRTGEKVFLECVQDMDHENMFWYRQDPGLGLRLIYFSYDVKMKEKGDIPEGYSVSREKKERFSLILESASTNQTSMYLCASIKNTEAFFGQGTRLTVV.

The CDR3 sequence: CASSLGGKNEQYF. CDR3 in DNA: TGTGCCAGCAGCCTGGGGGGTAAGAACGAGCAGTACTTC. The chain is built from TRBV27 and TRBJ2-7; weak D call: TRBD2 (6 bases). The V end lost 6 bases, the J end lost 5 bases, and 14 bases lay between the germline ends. The CDR3 totals 13 residues. The germline V gene has CDR1 MNHEY and CDR2 SMNVEV (reference sequence).

V usage is TRBV13 and J usage is TRBJ2-7, with TRBD2 matching over 9 bases. Germline loops: CDR1 PRHDT, CDR2 FYEKMQ (reference sequence). The CDR3 has 18 residues. Trimming cost V 4 bases and J 6 bases; bases outside gene matches: 19. CDR3 coding DNA: TGTGCCAGCAGCTCCGCCCCCTGGGAGACTAGCGGTGTTCCCGAGCAGTACTTC. Its translation: CASSSAPWETSGVPEQYF.

V gene TRBV5-1 combines with J gene TRBJ2-5, with TRBD2 matching 9 bases. The CDR3 totals 14 residues. Germline CDR1 is SGHRS and CDR2 is YFSETQ. V dropped 4 bases and J dropped 4; count of bases not matched to a gene: 5. DNA of the CDR3: TGCGCCAGCAGCCCTAGCGGGGAGGCAGAGACCCAGTACTTC. Translation gives CASSPSGEAETQYF.

The chain uses TRBV7-9 and TRBJ2-7; TRBD1 aligns across 8 bases. With 5 bases clipped from V and 3 bases from J, the junction kept 9 bases outside the gene matches. From germline, CDR1 is SEHNR and CDR2 FQNEAQ (reference sequence). This CDR3 is 15 amino acids long. This CDR3 reads CASSATQGEVYEQYF. The DNA of the CDR3 is TGTGCCAGCAGCGCCACACAGGGGGAGGTCTACGAGCAGTACTTC.

V usage is TRBV7-2 and J usage is TRBJ2-3; 10 bases align to TRBD2. V dropped 1 base and J dropped 3; count of bases not matched to a gene: 4. The CDR3 consists of 16 residues. Germline-derived CDR1 and CDR2 are SGHTA and FQGNSA. In nucleotides, the CDR3 is TGTGCCAGCAGCTTAGGGGGACTAGCGAAAACAGATACGCAGTATTTT. Amino acids: CASSLGGLAKTDTQYF.

This chain uses TRBV2 with TRBJ2-2; tentatively, D is TRBD2 (5 bases). This CDR3 region has 14 residues. V was trimmed by 6 bases and J by 1 base, leaving 9 bases between them. In germline, CDR1 is SNHLY, CDR2 FYNNEI. The CDR3 nucleotides read TGTGCCAGCAGGTGGACTGGGAACACCGGGGAGCTGTTTTTT. It encodes CASRWTGNTGELFF.

V usage is TRBV7-2 and J usage is TRBJ2-7; 9 positions match TRBD2. CDR1 and CDR2 from the germline V gene are SGHTA and FQGNSA. The CDR3 loop spans 16 amino acids. V lost 0 bases and J lost 0; bases outside the gene matches: 3. CDR3 DNA: TGTGCCAGCAGCTTAGCTAGCGGGAGAGTCTCCTACGAGCAGTACTTC. Its translation: CASSLASGRVSYEQYF.

As concerns this clone: The same CDR3 also results from other DNA sequences found in this sample. The genes are TRBV19 and TRBJ2-6; D is unresolved. The V gene's germline CDR1 is LNHDA and CDR2 SQIVND (reference sequence). The CDR3 is 15 amino acids. The germline V and J ends were trimmed by 3 bases and 2 bases, with 8 bases remaining between them. The CDR3 DNA reads as TGTGCCAGTAGTATTTCAGGTACTGGGGCCAACGTCCTGACTTTC. Protein product: CASSISGTGANVLTF.